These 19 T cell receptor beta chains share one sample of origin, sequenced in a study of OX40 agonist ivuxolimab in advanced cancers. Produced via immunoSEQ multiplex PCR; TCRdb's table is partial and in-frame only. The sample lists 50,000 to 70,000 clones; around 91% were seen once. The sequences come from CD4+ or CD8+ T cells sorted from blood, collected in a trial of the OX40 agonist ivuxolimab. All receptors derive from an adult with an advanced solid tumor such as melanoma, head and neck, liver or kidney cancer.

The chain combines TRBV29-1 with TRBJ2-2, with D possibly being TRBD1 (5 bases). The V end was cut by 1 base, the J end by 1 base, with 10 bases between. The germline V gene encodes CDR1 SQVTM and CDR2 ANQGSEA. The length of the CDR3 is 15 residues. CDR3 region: CSVEGRGRNTGELFF. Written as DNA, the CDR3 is TGCAGCGTTGAAGGAAGGGGCAGGAACACCGGGGAGCTGTTTTTT.

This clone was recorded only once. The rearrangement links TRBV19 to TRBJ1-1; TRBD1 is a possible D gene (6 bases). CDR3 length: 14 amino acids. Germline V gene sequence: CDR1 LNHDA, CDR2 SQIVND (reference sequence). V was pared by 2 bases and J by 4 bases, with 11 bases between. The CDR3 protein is CASSIRDTGTEAFF. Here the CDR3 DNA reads TGTGCCAGTAGTATACGGGACACCGGCACTGAAGCTTTCTTT.

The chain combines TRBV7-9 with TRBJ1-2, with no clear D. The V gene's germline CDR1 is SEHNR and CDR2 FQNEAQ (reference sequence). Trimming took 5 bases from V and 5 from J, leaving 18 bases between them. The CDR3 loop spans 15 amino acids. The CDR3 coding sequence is TGTGCCAGCAGCCTGATTGGAAAGCATAGTTATGGCTACACCTTC. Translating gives CASSLIGKHSYGYTF.

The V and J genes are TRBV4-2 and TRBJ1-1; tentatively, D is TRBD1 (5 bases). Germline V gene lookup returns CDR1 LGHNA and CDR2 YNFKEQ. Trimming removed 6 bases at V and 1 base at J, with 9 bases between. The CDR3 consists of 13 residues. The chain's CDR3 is CASRGGGNTEAFF. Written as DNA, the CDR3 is TGTGCCAGCAGGGGTGGGGGGAACACTGAAGCTTTCTTT.

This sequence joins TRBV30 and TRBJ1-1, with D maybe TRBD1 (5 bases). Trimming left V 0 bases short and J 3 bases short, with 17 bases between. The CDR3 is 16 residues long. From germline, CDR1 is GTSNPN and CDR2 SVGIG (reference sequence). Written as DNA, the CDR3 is TGTGCCTGGAGTGTCCCTCTGGGGGGGAAGGACACTGAAGCTTTCTTT. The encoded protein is CAWSVPLGGKDTEAFF.

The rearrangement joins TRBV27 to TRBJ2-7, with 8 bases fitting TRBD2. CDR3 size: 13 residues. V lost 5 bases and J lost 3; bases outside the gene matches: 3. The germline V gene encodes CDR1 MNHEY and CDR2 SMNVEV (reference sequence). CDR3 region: CASSMGLGYEQYF. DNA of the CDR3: TGTGCCAGCAGTATGGGACTAGGCTACGAGCAGTACTTC.

For the CDR3, the DNA is TGCGCCAGCAGCCAATATATAGATTACTACGAGCAGTACTTC. It encodes CASSQYIDYYEQYF. The chain couples TRBV4-1 to TRBJ2-7; D not resolved. The CDR3 has 14 residues. Germline CDR1 and CDR2: MGHRA and YSYEKL. Between the trimmed V and J ends, which lost 2 bases and 3 bases, there was a span of 11 bases.

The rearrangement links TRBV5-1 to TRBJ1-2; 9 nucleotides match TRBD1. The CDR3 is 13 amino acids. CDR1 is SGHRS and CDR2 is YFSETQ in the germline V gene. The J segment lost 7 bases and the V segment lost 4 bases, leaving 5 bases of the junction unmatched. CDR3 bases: TGCGCCAGCAGCCCTCGGGACAGGGCTGGCTACACCTTC. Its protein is CASSPRDRAGYTF.

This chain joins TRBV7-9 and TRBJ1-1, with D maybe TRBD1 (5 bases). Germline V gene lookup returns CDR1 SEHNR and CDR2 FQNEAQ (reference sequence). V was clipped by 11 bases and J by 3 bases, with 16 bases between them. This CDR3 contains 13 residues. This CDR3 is CAGETDADTEAFF. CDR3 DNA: TGTGCCGGAGAGACAGATGCGGACACTGAAGCTTTCTTT.

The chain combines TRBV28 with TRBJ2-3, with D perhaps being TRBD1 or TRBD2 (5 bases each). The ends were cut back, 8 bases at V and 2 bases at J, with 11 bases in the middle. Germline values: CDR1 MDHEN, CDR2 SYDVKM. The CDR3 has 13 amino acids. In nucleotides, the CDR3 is TGTGCCAGCTATGAGGGGCTCACAGATACGCAGTATTTT. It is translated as CASYEGLTDTQYF.

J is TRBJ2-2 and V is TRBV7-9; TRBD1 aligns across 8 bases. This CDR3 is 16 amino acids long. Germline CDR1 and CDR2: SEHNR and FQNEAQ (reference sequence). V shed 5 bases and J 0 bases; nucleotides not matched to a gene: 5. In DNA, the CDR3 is TGTGCCAGCAGCCCCCGGACAGGGACGAACACCGGGGAGCTGTTTTTT. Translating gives CASSPRTGTNTGELFF.

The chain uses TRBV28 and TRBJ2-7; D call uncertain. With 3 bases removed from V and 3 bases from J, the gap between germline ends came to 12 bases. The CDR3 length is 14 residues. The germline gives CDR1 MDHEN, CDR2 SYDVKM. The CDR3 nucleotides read TGTGCCAGCAGTTTGTCCAGCGATGACTACGAGCAGTACTTC. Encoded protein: CASSLSSDDYEQYF.

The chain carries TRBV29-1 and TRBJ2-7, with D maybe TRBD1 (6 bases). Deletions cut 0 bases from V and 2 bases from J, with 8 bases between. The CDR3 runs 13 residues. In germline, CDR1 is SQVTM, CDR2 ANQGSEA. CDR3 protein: CSVEEGQAYEQYF. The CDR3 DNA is TGCAGCGTTGAAGAGGGACAAGCCTACGAGCAGTACTTC.

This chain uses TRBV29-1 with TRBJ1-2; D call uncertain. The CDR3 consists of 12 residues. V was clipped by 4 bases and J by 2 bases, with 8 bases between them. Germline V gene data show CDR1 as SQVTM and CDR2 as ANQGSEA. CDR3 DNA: TGCAGCGTTGGGAGCAGGAACTATGGCTACACCTTC. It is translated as CSVGSRNYGYTF. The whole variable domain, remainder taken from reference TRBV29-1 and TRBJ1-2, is SAVISQKPSRDICQRGTSLTIQCQVDSQVTMMFWYRQQPGQSLTLIATANQGSEATYESGFVIDKFPISRPNLTFSTLTVSNMSPEDSSIYLCSVGSRNYGYTFGSGTRLTVV.

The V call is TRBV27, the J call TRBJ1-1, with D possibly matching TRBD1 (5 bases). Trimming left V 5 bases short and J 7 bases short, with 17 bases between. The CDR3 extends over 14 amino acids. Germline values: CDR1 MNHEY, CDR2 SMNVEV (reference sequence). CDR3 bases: TGTGCCAGCAGTCCCAGTTCTGGGGGGATTGAAGCTTTCTTT. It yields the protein CASSPSSGGIEAFF.

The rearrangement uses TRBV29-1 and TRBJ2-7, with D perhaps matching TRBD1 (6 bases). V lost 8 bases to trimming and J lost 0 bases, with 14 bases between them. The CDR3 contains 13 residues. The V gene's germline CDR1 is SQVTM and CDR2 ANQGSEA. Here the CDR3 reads CSIRTARSYEQYF. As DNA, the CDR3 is TGCAGCATCAGGACAGCCCGCTCCTACGAGCAGTACTTC.

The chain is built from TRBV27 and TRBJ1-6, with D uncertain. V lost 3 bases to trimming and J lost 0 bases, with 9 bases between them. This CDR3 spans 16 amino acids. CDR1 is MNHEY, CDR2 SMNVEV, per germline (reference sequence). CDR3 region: CASSLAALSYNSPLHF. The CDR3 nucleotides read TGTGCCAGCAGTTTGGCAGCCCTCTCCTATAATTCACCCCTCCACTTT.

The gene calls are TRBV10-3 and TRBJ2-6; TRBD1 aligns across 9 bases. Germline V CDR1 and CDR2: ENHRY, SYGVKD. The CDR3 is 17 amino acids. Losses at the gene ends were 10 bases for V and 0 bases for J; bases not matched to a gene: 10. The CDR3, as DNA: TGTGCCACCAACCGGGACAGGGACGACTCTGGGGCCAACGTCCTGACTTTC. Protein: CATNRDRDDSGANVLTF.

The CDR3 coding sequence is TGTGCCAGCAGCGTACGGGCCGTGACAGGGGCCGGTCGGGGGAACACCGGGGAGCTGTTTTTT. Translated, it gives CASSVRAVTGAGRGNTGELFF. The rearrangement uses TRBV9 and TRBJ2-2; 8 positions agree with TRBD1. V lost 1 base to trimming and J lost 1 base; unmatched junction nucleotides: 18. The CDR3 runs to 21 residues. Germline V gene data show CDR1 as SGDLS and CDR2 as YYNGEE.